The following is a T cell receptor (beta chain) sequence with its context. The antigen remains undetermined. Germline CDR1 SGHTA, CDR2 FQGTGA. V dropped 5 bases and J dropped 6 bases, with 18 bases sitting between them. This CDR3 has 15 residues. This sample is drawn from a study of cytomegalovirus exposure and HLA in healthy donors. Background on the study: The same platform used for the approximately 670 first-cohort repertoires was also used for the 100 to 150 validation repertoires, as a later analysis reported.

Study-level results: The authors enumerated 150 to 200 TCR beta chains as linked to cytomegalovirus. Reported performance of the classifier showed diagnosis of cytomegalovirus status with high specificity and sensitivity.

TCRdb's copy holds only in-frame clones and misses some; the assay was immunoSEQ multiplex PCR. The table has approximately 100,000 clones, 88% seen once. Sequenced input: PBMCs. The source of this sequence is a woman in her late teens or twenties in good health and CMV-seronegative. The genes are TRBV7-3 and TRBJ2-3, with D perhaps matching TRBD1 (6 bases). DNA for the CDR3: TGTGCCAGCAGCGCACAGGGTCCCCCCGTGGATACGCAGTATTTT. Its protein product is CASSAQGPPVDTQYF.